The T cell receptor beta chain described here comes from a study of blood T cell repertoires in COVID-19. CDR3 size: 17 residues. CDR1 is MNHEY and CDR2 is SMNVEV in the germline V gene (reference sequence). V was pared by 4 bases and J by 1 base, with 9 bases of the junction left unmatched. Produced via immunoSEQ multiplex PCR; TCRdb's table is partial and in-frame only. There are some 490,000 clones in the sample; 88% occur only once, and approximately 8% lies in the top ten. The TCR comes from a woman aged 55-69 years who had recovered from COVID-19. Sequencing input: PBMCs or T cells enriched from blood (not recorded which). The chain has TRBV27 and TRBJ1-2; 10 bases agree with TRBD1. CDR3 sequence: CASSSRQGAYNNYGYTF. The CDR3 DNA follows: TGTGCCAGCAGTTCCAGACAGGGGGCTTATAATAACTATGGCTACACCTTC.